Given below is one T cell receptor (beta chain) in context. The data stem from a study of cytomegalovirus exposure and HLA in healthy donors. PCR primers comprised 60 Vbeta and 13 Jbeta primers. Libraries were prepared by immunoSEQ multiplex PCR; TCRdb keeps only in-frame clonotypes and omits some of them. The sample records some 40,000 clones, approximately 63% being singletons. This sequence was found in a middle-aged man in good health and CMV-seronegative. Material: PBMCs.

Here the CDR3 reads CASSQNENSPLHF. CDR3 coding DNA: TGCGCCAGCAGCCAGAATGAGAATTCACCCCTCCACTTT. The chain joins TRBV4-3 to TRBJ1-6; D remains ambiguous. V lost 3 bases, J lost 7 bases, and 7 bases lay in between. CDR3 length: 13 residues. CDR1 LGHNA and CDR2 YSLEER come from the germline V gene.